Each of the 22 T cell receptor beta chains below was sequenced from the same sample in a study of cytomegalovirus exposure and HLA in healthy donors. Repertoires were generated with immunoSEQ multiplex PCR, while TCRdb's copy carries only in-frame clones and drops some. This sample has hundreds of thousands of clones, with around 80% found just once. The specimen sequenced was PBMCs. The receptors here all came from a young woman in good health and CMV-seropositive.

The chain recombines TRBV11-2 with TRBJ2-7, with D possibly TRBD1 on 6 matching bases. This CDR3 is 13 amino acids long. CDR1 is SGHAT and CDR2 is FQNNGV in the germline V gene. Trimming shortened V by 4 bases and J by 5 bases, and 12 bases separated the two germline ends. Written as DNA, the CDR3 is TGTGCCAGCAGCTATACAGGGTTAAACGAGCAGTACTTC. Translated, it gives CASSYTGLNEQYF.

This chain connects TRBV30 to TRBJ1-2; the D gene is possibly TRBD1 (6 bases). Germline assignment: CDR1 GTSNPN and CDR2 SVGIG (reference sequence). The ends were cut back, 5 bases at V and 8 bases at J, with 24 bases in the middle. This CDR3 comprises 15 residues. The CDR3 here is CAWLPDRTYVSGYTF. CDR3 sequence (DNA): TGTGCCTGGCTCCCAGACAGGACCTATGTTTCAGGCTACACCTTC.

The rearrangement uses TRBV2 and TRBJ2-5; the D is unclear. With 2 bases removed from V and 2 bases from J, the gap between germline ends came to 9 bases. The germline V gene encodes CDR1 SNHLY and CDR2 FYNNEI. The CDR3 length is 14 residues. The CDR3 loop is CASSEYGDQETQYF. In DNA form, the CDR3 reads TGTGCCAGCAGTGAATATGGGGATCAAGAGACCCAGTACTTC.

A single count supports this clone. The chain joins TRBV27 to TRBJ1-1; D is uncertain. The CDR3 consists of 17 residues. Per the germline V gene, CDR1 is MNHEY and CDR2 is SMNVEV (reference sequence). V was pared by 1 base and J by 3 bases, with 18 bases between. Written as DNA, the CDR3 is TGTGCCAGCAGTTTATGGCCCGGGTCCTACAAAGACACTGAAGCTTTCTTT. Residues: CASSLWPGSYKDTEAFF.

CDR3 sequence (DNA): TGTGCCAGCAGTTCAACCCGAGGGTTCCCTAGCAATCAGCCCCAGCATTTT. It translates to CASSSTRGFPSNQPQHF. The V and J genes are TRBV27 and TRBJ1-5; D is unresolved. Trimming took off 4 bases at V and 0 bases at J, with 16 bases between the two ends. The CDR3 is made up of 17 amino acids. Germline V gives CDR1 MNHEY, CDR2 SMNVEV (reference sequence).

This clone came up once. The chain combines TRBV11-3 with TRBJ2-2; TRBD1 might be the D (6 bases). Germline assignment: CDR1 SGHNT and CDR2 YENEEA. The CDR3 covers 13 residues. V dropped 5 bases and J dropped 6 bases, with 10 bases sitting between them. The CDR3 protein is CASSVGAAGELFF. The CDR3 bases are TGTGCCAGCAGCGTGGGGGCGGCCGGGGAGCTGTTTTTT.

The V and J genes are TRBV29-1 and TRBJ1-2; no clear D. The CDR3 contains 13 residues. In germline, CDR1 is SQVTM, CDR2 ANQGSEA. Trimming stripped 4 bases from V and 5 bases from J, with 14 bases between. CDR3 protein: CSVGRELEYGYTF. The CDR3 DNA reads as TGCAGCGTTGGAAGGGAGTTGGAATATGGCTACACCTTC.

V and J are TRBV5-1 and TRBJ1-2, with TRBD1 as a possible D gene (5 bases). This CDR3 contains 12 residues. Germline lookup yields CDR1 SGHRS and CDR2 YFSETQ. V gave up 3 bases and J gave up 5 bases, with 8 bases separating them. CDR3 protein: CASSSRGYGYTF. In nucleotides, the CDR3 is TGCGCCAGCAGCTCTAGGGGATATGGCTACACCTTC.

The chain employs TRBV4-2 and TRBJ2-3; 13 nucleotides agree with TRBD2. Germline values: CDR1 LGHNA, CDR2 YNFKEQ. V dropped 0 bases and J dropped 3; count of bases not matched to a gene: 3. The CDR3 extends over 17 amino acids. The CDR3 nucleotides are TGTGCCAGCAGCCAAGACTGGACTAGCGGGAGTACAGATACGCAGTATTTT. This translates into CASSQDWTSGSTDTQYF.

The chain recombines TRBV2 with TRBJ2-1; 11 bases line up with TRBD2. V was pared by 4 bases and J by 12 bases, with 8 bases of the junction left unmatched. The CDR3 has 14 amino acids. From germline, CDR1 is SNHLY and CDR2 FYNNEI. Written as DNA, the CDR3 is TGTGCCAGCAGTGGACTAGCGGGATCTTCCGGGCAGTTCTTC. This gives the protein CASSGLAGSSGQFF.

Comment on this clone: Distinct nucleotide sequences in the sample also encode this CDR3. The chain is built from TRBV4-2 and TRBJ1-1, with D unresolved. The CDR3 spans 13 residues. CDR1 is LGHNA and CDR2 is YNFKEQ in the germline V gene. The V end was cut by 3 bases, the J end by 4 bases, with 9 bases between. DNA of the CDR3: TGTGCCAGCAGCCAGGGAATTGGCACTGAAGCTTTCTTT. Encoded protein: CASSQGIGTEAFF.

Here the CDR3 DNA reads TGTGCCTGGAGTGAAAGCCTCGCTAACTATGGCTACACCTTC. Translated, it gives CAWSESLANYGYTF. The chain links TRBV30 to TRBJ1-2; D is undetermined. This CDR3 comprises 14 residues. Trimming removed 1 base at V and 0 bases at J, with 9 bases between. Per the germline V gene, CDR1 is GTSNPN and CDR2 is SVGIG (reference sequence). The whole variable domain, filled in from reference TRBV30 and TRBJ1-2, reads SQTIHQWPATLVQPVGSPLSLECTVEGTSNPNLYWYRQAAGRGLQLLFYSVGIGQISSEVPQNLSASRPQDRQFILSSKKLLLSDSGFYLCAWSESLANYGYTFGSGTRLTVV.

This clone was picked up a small number of times. The chain uses TRBV25-1 and TRBJ2-2; 9 bases match TRBD1. J was trimmed by 7 bases and V by 5 bases; bases with no gene match: 17. The CDR3 is 18 amino acids. The germline CDR1 and CDR2 sequences are MGHDK and SYGVNS. CDR3 sequence: CASSPGGINRGLGGELFF. CDR3 DNA sequence: TGTGCCAGCAGTCCAGGGGGAATTAACAGGGGGCTGGGCGGGGAGCTGTTTTTT.

The genes are TRBV27 and TRBJ2-5, with D perhaps assigned TRBD1 or TRBD2 (6 bases each). Germline CDR1 is MNHEY and CDR2 is SMNVEV (reference sequence). V lost 6 bases and J lost 5, with 13 bases in between. The CDR3 is made up of 13 amino acids. CDR3 in amino acids: CASSQGGRETQYF. CDR3 DNA: TGTGCCAGCAGCCAAGGGGGGCGGGAGACCCAGTACTTC.

The genes are TRBV7-3 and TRBJ2-3; the match to TRBD2 covers 13 bases. CDR3 size: 16 residues. Germline lookup yields CDR1 SGHTA and CDR2 FQGTGA. The junction had 7 bases not matched to a gene; V was cut back by 5 bases and J by 5 bases. The CDR3 loop is CASSKGLAGVRDTQYF. CDR3 nucleotides: TGTGCCAGCAGCAAAGGACTAGCGGGAGTTAGAGATACGCAGTATTTT.

The J gene is TRBJ1-2, the V gene TRBV27, with TRBD1 matching over 7 bases. The V segment lost 6 bases and the J segment 8 bases; nucleotides outside the gene matches: 15. The CDR3 has 15 residues. In germline, CDR1 is MNHEY, CDR2 SMNVEV (reference sequence). The CDR3 DNA reads TGTGCCAGCAGGCCGGGGACAGCCCCCATAGGCGGCTACACCTTC. Encoded protein: CASRPGTAPIGGYTF.

The gene calls are TRBV11-3 and TRBJ2-1, with 7 bases fitting TRBD2. The CDR3 consists of 13 residues. Losses at the gene ends were 1 base for V and 9 bases for J; bases not matched to a gene: 3. Germline V gene sequence: CDR1 SGHNT, CDR2 YENEEA. CDR3 in DNA: TGTGCCAGCAGCTTAGGGCCGGGGGGTGAGCAGTTCTTC. Translation: CASSLGPGGEQFF.

The V call is TRBV5-1, the J call TRBJ1-2; a possible D gene is TRBD1 (5 bases). This CDR3 comprises 13 residues. The ends were cut back, 2 bases at V and 8 bases at J, with 13 bases in the middle. Germline V gene sequence: CDR1 SGHRS, CDR2 YFSETQ. The CDR3 DNA follows: TGCGCCAGCAGCTTCAACCGGGAGGGGGGCTACACCTTC. This encodes CASSFNREGGYTF.

The gene calls are TRBV7-3 and TRBJ2-3; 8 positions agree with TRBD2. CDR3 size: 17 residues. The V segment lost 4 bases and the J segment 5 bases; nucleotides outside the gene matches: 14. CDR1 and CDR2 (germline): SGHTA, FQGTGA. CDR3 region: CASSSGRGGGRGDTQYF. The CDR3 bases are TGTGCCAGCAGCTCCGGCAGAGGCGGGGGGCGTGGAGATACGCAGTATTTT.

This sequence joins TRBV6-5 and TRBJ1-5; unclear D gene. V lost 2 bases to trimming and J lost 3 bases, with 5 bases between them. The CDR3 is 13 residues long. Germline V lookup: CDR1 MNHEY, CDR2 SVGAGI. CDR3 DNA: TGTGCCAGCAGTTACGGCTTCAATCAGCCCCAGCATTTT. Protein: CASSYGFNQPQHF.

The chain links TRBV27 to TRBJ2-1; D remains unclear. The germline CDR1 and CDR2 sequences are MNHEY and SMNVEV (reference sequence). The CDR3 is 12 amino acids. Trimming took 2 bases from V and 7 from J, leaving 6 bases between them. The CDR3 loop reads CASSLTRNEQFF. CDR3 DNA: TGTGCCAGCAGTTTAACCAGGAATGAGCAGTTCTTC.

The chain has TRBV4-3 and TRBJ2-7; D is unclear. CDR3 length: 14 amino acids. The germline V gene has CDR1 LGHNA and CDR2 YSLEER. Deletions cut 0 bases from V and 3 bases from J, with 9 bases between. DNA for the CDR3: TGCGCCAGCAGCCAAGAAACGGGCCGCTACGAGCAGTACTTC. Amino acids: CASSQETGRYEQYF.